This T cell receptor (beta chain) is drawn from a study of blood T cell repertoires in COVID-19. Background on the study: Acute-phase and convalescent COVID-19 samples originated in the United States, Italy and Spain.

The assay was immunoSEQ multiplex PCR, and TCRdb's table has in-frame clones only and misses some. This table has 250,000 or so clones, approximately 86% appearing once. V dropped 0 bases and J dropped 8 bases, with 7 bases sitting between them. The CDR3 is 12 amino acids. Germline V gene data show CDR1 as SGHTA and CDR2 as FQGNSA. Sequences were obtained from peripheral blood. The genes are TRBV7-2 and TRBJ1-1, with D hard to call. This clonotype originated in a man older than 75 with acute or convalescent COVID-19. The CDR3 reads CASSLAEPEAFF. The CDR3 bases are TGTGCCAGCAGCTTAGCAGAGCCAGAAGCTTTCTTT.